Sequencing of this T cell receptor (beta chain) was carried out in a study of CXCR3-negative and CXCR3-positive naive CD8 T cells (dated by TCRdb to between 2018 and 2020). With respect to the entire study: Approximately 140 million TRB reads were obtained in total, roughly 1.5 +/- 0.3 million reads per library. Data from 11 donors, pooled across two independent experiments, went into the diversity and physicochemical repertoire analyses. For the TRBV-TRBJ cluster analysis, the naive subsets came from 5 donors, while the memory cells came from 3 donors.

Comment on this clonotype: The antigen it recognizes is unknown.

This sample was sequenced with a NextSeq 550. The Human TCR Profiling Kit (MiLaboratory) was used to prepare UMI-labeled 5' RACE TRB cDNA libraries. cDNA synthesis used the entire amount of extracted RNA, and PCR amplification then used the entire amount of cDNA produced. Libraries were prepared in parallel with an identical number of PCR cycles. The source study handled its data this way. About 53,000 +/- 9,400 unique UMI-labeled TRB cDNA molecules per library were extracted with MIGEC and MiXCR, with at least two reads per UMI required. On average, about 40,000 +/- 10,000 functional in-frame TRB CDR3 nucleotide clonotypes lacking stop codons were found per library. After downsampling to 5000 UMI-labeled TRB molecules per sample, diversity metrics such as normalized Shannon-Wiener and Chao1 were calculated in VDJtools. Clonotype-size-weighted physicochemical properties of the central five CDR3 residues (interaction energy, strength, volume and Kidera factor 4) were computed in VDJtools. The reads were reprocessed in TCRdb, with one entry per CDR3 protein sequence and no accompanying DNA. These V and J calls are TCRdb output, not the study's own analysis. The table for this sample lists about 130,000 distinct CDR3 sequences. The ten biggest clones cover 0.29% of the sample.

The germline V gene encodes CDR1 SGHAT and CDR2 FQNNGV. Spanning cysteine to phenylalanine, the CDR3 consists of 15 amino acids. DNA was not recorded. The research as a whole found: Compared with CXCR3-negative naive cells, CXCR3-positive naive cells had TRB CDR3s with higher hydrophobicity (lower Kidera factor 4), lower energy, and higher strength and volume indices. Because CXCR3 expression was partially decreased after cryopreservation, freshly isolated PBMCs were used for most assays. Because surface CD5, which is linked to self-reactivity in mice, was comparable between the naive subsets, TCR interaction strength was also inferred from TRB CDR3 physicochemical properties. Comparably high repertoire diversity was found in both naive subsets, whereas much lower repertoire diversity was found in memory CD8+ T cells. TRBV-TRBJ usage was similar between naive CXCR3-negative and CXCR3-positive cells from the same donor, while memory cells showed distinct patterns.

Each CD8+ T cell subset was flow-sorted in triplicate, with 300,000 or so cells per subset placed directly into RLT lysis buffer. To keep memory contaminants out, a stringent definition of naive CD8+ T cells was applied: CD45RO-CCR7+CD27+CD95-. Using standard density gradient centrifugation, peripheral blood mononuclear cells were isolated from buffy coats. A FACSAria III was used to flow-sort naive CXCR3-negative and CXCR3-positive CD8+ T cells. Total RNA was extracted from sorted cells using an RNeasy Mini Kit. Sequenced sample: naive CXCR3- CD8+ T cells from blood. The sample's cell subset or site label is to be understood as: CD45RO-CCR7+CD27+CD95- naive CD8+ T cells lacking CXCR3 (TNR3-). The receptor's source is a human donor in good health. Some clones in this sample may be carry-over from other donors' samples. This chain joins TRBV11-2 to TRBJ2-1; TCRdb's D call of TRBD2 is untestable without DNA. The CDR3 protein: CASSLVIAVNNEQFF.